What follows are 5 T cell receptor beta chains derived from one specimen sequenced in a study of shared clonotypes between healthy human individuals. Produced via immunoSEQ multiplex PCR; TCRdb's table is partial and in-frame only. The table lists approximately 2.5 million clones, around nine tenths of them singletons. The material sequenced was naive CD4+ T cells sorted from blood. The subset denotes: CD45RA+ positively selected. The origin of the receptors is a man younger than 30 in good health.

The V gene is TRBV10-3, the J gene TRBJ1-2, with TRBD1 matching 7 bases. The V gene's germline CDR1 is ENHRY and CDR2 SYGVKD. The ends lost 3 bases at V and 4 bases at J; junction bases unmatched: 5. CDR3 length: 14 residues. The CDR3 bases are TGTGCCATCAGTGACCTCCGGGACAGCTATGGCTACACCTTC. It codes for CAISDLRDSYGYTF.

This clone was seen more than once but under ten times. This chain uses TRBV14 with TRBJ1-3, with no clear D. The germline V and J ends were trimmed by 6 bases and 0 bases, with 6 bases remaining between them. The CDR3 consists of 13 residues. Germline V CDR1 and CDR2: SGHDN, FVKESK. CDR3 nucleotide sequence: TGTGCCAGCAGTACAGCCTCTGGAAACACCATATATTTT. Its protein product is CASSTASGNTIYF.

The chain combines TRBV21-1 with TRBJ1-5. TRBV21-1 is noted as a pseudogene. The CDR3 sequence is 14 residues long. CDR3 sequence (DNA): TGTGCCAGCAGCAAACCCGATGGGGGACAGCCCCAGCATTTT. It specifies CASSKPDGGQPQHF.

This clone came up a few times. The chain's CDR3 is CASSPRGGKDEQYF. DNA of the CDR3: TGTGCCAGCAGCCCACGGGGGGGGAAGGACGAGCAGTACTTC. This chain links TRBV7-2 with TRBJ2-7, with TRBD2 matching 8 bases. Germline-derived CDR1 and CDR2 are SGHTA and FQGNSA. With V trimmed by 5 bases and J by 5 bases, 8 bases remained unmatched. This CDR3 has 14 residues.

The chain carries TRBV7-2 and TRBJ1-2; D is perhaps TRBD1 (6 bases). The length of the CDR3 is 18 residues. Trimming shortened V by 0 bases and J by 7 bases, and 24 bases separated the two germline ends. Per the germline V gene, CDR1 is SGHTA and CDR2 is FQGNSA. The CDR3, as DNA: TGTGCCAGCAGCTTAGCCGGGGGGGCCCTAACTATTGATGGTGGCTACACCTTC. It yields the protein CASSLAGGALTIDGGYTF. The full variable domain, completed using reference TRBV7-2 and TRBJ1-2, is GAGVSQSPSNKVTEKGKDVELRCDPISGHTALYWYRQSLGQGLEFLIYFQGNSAPDKSGLPSDRFSAERTGGSVSTLTIQRTQQEDSAVYLCASSLAGGALTIDGGYTFGSGTRLTVV.